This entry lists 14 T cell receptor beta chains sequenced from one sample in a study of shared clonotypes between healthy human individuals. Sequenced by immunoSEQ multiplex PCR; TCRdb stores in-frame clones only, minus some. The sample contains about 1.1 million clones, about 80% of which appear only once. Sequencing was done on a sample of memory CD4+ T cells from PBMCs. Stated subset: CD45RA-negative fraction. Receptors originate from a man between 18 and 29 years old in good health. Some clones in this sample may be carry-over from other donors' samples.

The CDR3 bases are TGTGCCAGCAGCCCCGGACTAGCGGGAGCCCCCTACGAGCAGTACTTC. Its translation is CASSPGLAGAPYEQYF. V usage is TRBV5-4 and J usage is TRBJ2-7, with 13 bases matching TRBD2. This CDR3 has 16 residues. Germline values: CDR1 SGHNT, CDR2 YYREEE (reference sequence). V shed 4 bases and J 2 bases; nucleotides not matched to a gene: 6.

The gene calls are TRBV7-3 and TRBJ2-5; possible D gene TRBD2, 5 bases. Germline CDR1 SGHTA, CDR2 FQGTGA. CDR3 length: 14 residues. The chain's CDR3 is CTIGERNLQETQYF. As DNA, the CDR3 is TGTACCATTGGGGAGCGGAACCTCCAGGAGACCCAGTACTTC.

The CDR3 region has the DNA TGCGCCAGCAGCCAAGAACCAGCAGGGGGCGGTGAGCAGTACTTC. This sequence encodes CASSQEPAGGGEQYF. This chain joins TRBV4-3 and TRBJ2-7, with 8 bases aligning to TRBD1. Germline values: CDR1 LGHNA, CDR2 YSLEER. This CDR3 has 15 residues. Unmatched junction bases numbered 8, after V lost 0 bases and J lost 7 bases.

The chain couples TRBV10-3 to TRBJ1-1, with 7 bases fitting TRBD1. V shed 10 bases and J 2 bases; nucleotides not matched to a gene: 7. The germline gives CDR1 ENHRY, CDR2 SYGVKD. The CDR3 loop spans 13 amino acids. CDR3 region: CATTGTDNTEAFF. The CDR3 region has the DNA TGTGCCACCACCGGGACAGATAACACTGAAGCTTTCTTT.

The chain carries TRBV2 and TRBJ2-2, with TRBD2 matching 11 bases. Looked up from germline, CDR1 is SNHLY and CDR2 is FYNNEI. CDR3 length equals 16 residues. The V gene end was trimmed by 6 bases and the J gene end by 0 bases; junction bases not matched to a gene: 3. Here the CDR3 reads CASSVAGGANTGELFF. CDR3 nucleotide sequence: TGTGCCAGCAGCGTAGCGGGGGGGGCGAACACCGGGGAGCTGTTTTTT.

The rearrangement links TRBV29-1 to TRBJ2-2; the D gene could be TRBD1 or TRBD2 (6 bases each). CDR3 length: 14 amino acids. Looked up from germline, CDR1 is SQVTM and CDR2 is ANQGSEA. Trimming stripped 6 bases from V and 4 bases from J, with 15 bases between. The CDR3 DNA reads TGCAGCGTCCAAAGGGGGGTGGGCACCGGGGAGCTGTTTTTT. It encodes CSVQRGVGTGELFF.

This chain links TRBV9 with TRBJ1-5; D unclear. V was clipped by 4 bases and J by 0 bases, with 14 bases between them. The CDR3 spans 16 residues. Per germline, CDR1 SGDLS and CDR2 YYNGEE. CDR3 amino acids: CASSISGGYSNQPQHF. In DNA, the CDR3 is TGTGCCAGCAGCATTTCTGGCGGATATAGCAATCAGCCCCAGCATTTT.

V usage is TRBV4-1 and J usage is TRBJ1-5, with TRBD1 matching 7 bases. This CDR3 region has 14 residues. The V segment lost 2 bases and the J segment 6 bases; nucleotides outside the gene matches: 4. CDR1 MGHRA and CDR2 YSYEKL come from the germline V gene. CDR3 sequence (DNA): TGCGCCAGCAGCCAAACAGGGGTCGGTCAGCCCCAGCATTTT. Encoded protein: CASSQTGVGQPQHF.

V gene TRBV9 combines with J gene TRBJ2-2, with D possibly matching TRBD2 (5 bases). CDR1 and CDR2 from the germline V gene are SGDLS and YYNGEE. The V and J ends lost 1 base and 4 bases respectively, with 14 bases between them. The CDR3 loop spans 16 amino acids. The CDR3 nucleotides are TGTGCCAGCAGCGTACCTCTAGGACGGGGCACCGGGGAGCTGTTTTTT. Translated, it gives CASSVPLGRGTGELFF.

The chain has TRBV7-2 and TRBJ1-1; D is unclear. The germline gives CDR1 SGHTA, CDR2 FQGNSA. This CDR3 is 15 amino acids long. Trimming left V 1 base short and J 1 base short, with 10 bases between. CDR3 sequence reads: CASSLERSGNTEAFF. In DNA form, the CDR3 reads TGTGCCAGCAGCTTAGAAAGGTCTGGGAACACTGAAGCTTTCTTT.

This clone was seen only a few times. The CDR3 protein is CAWTPSGLAGDEQFF. CDR3 DNA sequence: TGTGCCTGGACCCCAAGTGGGCTAGCGGGGGATGAGCAGTTCTTC. The V call is TRBV30, the J call TRBJ2-1; 10 bases agree with TRBD2. With 4 bases clipped from V and 8 bases from J, the junction kept 11 bases outside the gene matches. The length of the CDR3 is 15 residues. CDR1 and CDR2 from the germline V gene are GTSNPN and SVGIG (reference sequence). Variable domain in full (rest from reference TRBV30 and TRBJ2-1): SQTIHQWPATLVQPVGSPLSLECTVEGTSNPNLYWYRQAAGRGLQLLFYSVGIGQISSEVPQNLSASRPQDRQFILSSKKLLLSDSGFYLCAWTPSGLAGDEQFFGPGTRLTVL.

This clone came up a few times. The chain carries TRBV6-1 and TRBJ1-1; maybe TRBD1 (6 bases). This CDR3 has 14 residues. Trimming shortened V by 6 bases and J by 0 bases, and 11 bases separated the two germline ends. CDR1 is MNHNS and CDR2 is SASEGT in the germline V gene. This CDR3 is CASRGGQMNTEAFF. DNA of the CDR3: TGTGCCAGCAGGGGGGGCCAGATGAACACTGAAGCTTTCTTT.

CDR3 sequence reads: CASSLGGRSSGRALNIQYF. The DNA of the CDR3 is TGTGCCAGCAGTTTGGGGGGACGAAGTAGCGGGAGGGCCCTTAACATTCAGTACTTC. The V gene is TRBV28, the J gene TRBJ2-4, with 11 bases that match TRBD2. The CDR3 has 19 residues. J lost 7 bases, V lost 3 bases, and 17 bases had no gene match. The germline V gene has CDR1 MDHEN and CDR2 SYDVKM.

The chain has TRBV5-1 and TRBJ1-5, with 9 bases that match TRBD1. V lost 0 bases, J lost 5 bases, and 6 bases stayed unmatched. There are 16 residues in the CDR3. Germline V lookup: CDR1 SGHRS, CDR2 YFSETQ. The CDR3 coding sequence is TGCGCCAGCAGCTTGGGCACAGGGGGCGCGGATCAGCCCCAGCATTTT. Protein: CASSLGTGGADQPQHF.